This T cell receptor (beta chain) comes out of a study of vaccination and CD4 T cells after COVID-19. About this clonotype: As yet, its antigen is unknown.

The treatment here: approximately 10-day PBMC culture with coronavirus spike peptide pools or control peptides (ViraFEST assay). T cells were expanded with peptide pools, and expanded clonotypes were identified by TCR sequencing. The Oncomine TCR Beta short-read assay sequenced DNA from cultured CD4+ T cells. TCRdb re-called the PCR reads with MiXCR, one entry per CDR3 protein. Among approximately 11,000 distinct CDR3 sequences, around 64% were seen once, and the ten largest hold roughly 13%. Per the germline V gene, CDR1 is SGHVS and CDR2 is FQNEAQ. The trim removed 5 bases at V and 0 bases at J, leaving 7 bases unmatched. The CDR3 contains 15 residues.

Sequencing input: CD4+ T cells from blood, cultured in vitro. The chain links TRBV7-8 to TRBJ2-7; 7 nucleotides align to TRBD2. The receptor was derived from a human donor who had recovered from COVID-19. The CDR3 DNA reads as TGTGCCAGCAGCCATGTGCGGGAGAGCTCCTACGAGCAGTACTTC. Amino acid sequence: CASSHVRESSYEQYF.